The subject of this entry is one TCR beta chain. What it binds is unknown. The sample originates from a study of cytomegalovirus exposure and HLA in healthy donors. Notes on the study in general: Investigators reported over 150 TCR beta chains as tied to cytomegalovirus.

The donors were in the 120-subject validation cohort, distinct from the roughly 700-subject first cohort. Method: immunoSEQ multiplex PCR; TCRdb's copy keeps in-frame clones and lacks some. The table records about 330,000 clones, roughly 89% of them present only once. The germline V gene has CDR1 SQVTM and CDR2 ANQGSEA. This CDR3 comprises 15 residues. The trim removed 3 bases at V and 2 bases at J, leaving 10 bases unmatched. This receptor was obtained from a woman under 30 in good health and CMV-seronegative. The J gene is TRBJ2-7, the V gene TRBV29-1, with 7 bases that match TRBD2. The source material was PBMCs. This CDR3 is CSVELGGTFAYEQYF. The CDR3 DNA sequence: TGCAGCGTTGAGCTGGGAGGGACGTTCGCCTACGAGCAGTACTTC.